There are a few counts of the clone carrying this TCR beta chain. This sample was taken from a study of blood T cell repertoires in COVID-19. About the study: From the United States, Italy and Spain came samples of acute and convalescent COVID-19. PBMCs, B-cell-depleted T cells, or T cells provided the cDNA or gDNA that made up the material.

Germline lookup yields CDR1 KGHSH and CDR2 LQKENI. The CDR3 loop spans 12 amino acids. V was clipped by 6 bases and J by 5 bases, with 10 bases between them. The repertoire was sequenced with immunoSEQ multiplex PCR; TCRdb's copy has only in-frame clones and lacks some. The sample lists approximately 100,000 clones, about four fifths occurring once. Sequencing was carried out using peripheral blood. This clonotype was sampled from a man aged 55 to 70 with acute or convalescent COVID-19. This rearrangement joins TRBV18 to TRBJ2-5; D is unresolved. CDR3 sequence reads: CASSLVEETQYF. CDR3 nucleotides: TGTGCCAGCTCCCTAGTTGAGGAGACCCAGTACTTC.